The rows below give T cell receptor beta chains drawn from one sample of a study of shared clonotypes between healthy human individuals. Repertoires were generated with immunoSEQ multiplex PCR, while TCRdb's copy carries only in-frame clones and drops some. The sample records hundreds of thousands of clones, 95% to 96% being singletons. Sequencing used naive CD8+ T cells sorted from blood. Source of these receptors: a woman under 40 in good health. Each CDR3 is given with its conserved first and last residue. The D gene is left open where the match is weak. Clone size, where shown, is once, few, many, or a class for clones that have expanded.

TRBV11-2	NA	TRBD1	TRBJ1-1	CASSSGTVNTEAFF	TGTGCCAGCAGCTCAGGGACAGTTAACACTGAAGCTTTCTTT
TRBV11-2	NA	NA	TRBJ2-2	CASSLFLGGTGELFF	TGTGCCAGCAGCTTATTTCTAGGAGGGACCGGGGAGCTGTTTTTT
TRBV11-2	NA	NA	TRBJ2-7	CASSERIEQYF	TGTGCCAGCAGCGAGCGGATCGAGCAGTACTTC
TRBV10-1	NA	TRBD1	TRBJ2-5	CASSEFRGETQYF	TGCGCCAGCAGTGAGTTCAGGGGGGAGACCCAGTACTTC
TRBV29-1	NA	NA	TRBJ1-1	CSVVLGATEAFF	TGCAGCGTTGTATTAGGTGCGACTGAAGCTTTCTTT
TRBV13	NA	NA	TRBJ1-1	CASSPIREVREAFF	TGTGCCAGCAGCCCGATACGGGAGGTGCGGGAAGCTTTCTTT
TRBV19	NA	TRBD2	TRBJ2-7	CATSPGTSGRARNEQYF	TGTGCCACCTCCCCCGGGACTAGCGGGAGGGCCAGGAACGAGCAGTACTTC
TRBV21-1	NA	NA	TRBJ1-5	CASIQNSNQPQHF	TGTGCCAGCATCCAGAATAGCAATCAGCCCCAGCATTTT
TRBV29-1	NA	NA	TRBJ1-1	CSVEGRPGQPNTEVFF	TGCAGCGTTGAAGGCCGCCCGGGACAACCGAACACTGAAGTTTTCTTT
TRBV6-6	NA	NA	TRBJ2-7	CASSYNSVHEQYF	TGTGCCAGCAGTTACAACTCCGTCCACGAGCAGTACTTC
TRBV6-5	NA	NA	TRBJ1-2	CASSFEGGGDGYTF	TGTGCCAGCAGTTTCGAGGGGGGCGGGGATGGCTACACCTTC
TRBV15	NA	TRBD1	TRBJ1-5	CATSKRTGMGQPQHF	TGTGCCACCAGCAAAAGGACAGGGATGGGTCAGCCCCAGCATTTT
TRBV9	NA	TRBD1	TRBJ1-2	CASSGGLDRGWGYTF	TGTGCCAGCAGCGGAGGTTTGGACAGGGGATGGGGCTACACCTTC
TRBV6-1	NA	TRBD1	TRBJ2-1	CASSEQAGGIGNEQFF	TGTGCCAGCAGTGAACAGGCAGGGGGTATCGGGAATGAGCAGTTCTTC
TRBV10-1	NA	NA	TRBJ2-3	CASNEGGDTQYF	TGCGCCAGCAACGAGGGAGGAGATACGCAGTATTTT
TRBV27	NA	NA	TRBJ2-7	CASSQGGISDEQYF	TGTGCCAGCAGTCAAGGGGGGATTTCAGACGAGCAGTACTTC
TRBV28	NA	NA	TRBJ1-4	CASSLSGSSGEKLFF	TGTGCCAGCAGTTTATCCGGGTCCTCTGGGGAAAAACTGTTTTTT
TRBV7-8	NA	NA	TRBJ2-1	CASSLAGPSSYNEQFF	TGTGCCAGCAGCCTCGCGGGGCCTAGCTCCTACAATGAGCAGTTCTTC
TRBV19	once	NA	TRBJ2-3	CASSIGQIADTQYF	TGTGCCAGTAGTATTGGACAAATAGCAGATACGCAGTATTTT
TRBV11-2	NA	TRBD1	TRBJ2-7	CASSLGQGGYEQYF	TGTGCCAGCAGCTTAGGACAGGGGGGCTACGAGCAGTACTTC
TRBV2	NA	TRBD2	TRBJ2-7	CASSLGLAGVYEQYF	TGTGCCAGCAGTCTGGGACTAGCGGGAGTTTACGAGCAGTACTTC
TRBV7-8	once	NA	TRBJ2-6	CASSLLKRANVLTF	TGTGCCAGCAGCTTACTAAAGAGGGCCAACGTCCTGACTTTC
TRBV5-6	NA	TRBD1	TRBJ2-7	CASSLLGPGGYEQYF	TGTGCCAGCAGCCTTCTTGGGCCAGGGGGCTACGAGCAGTACTTC
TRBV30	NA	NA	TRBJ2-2	CAWSVVNTGELFF	TGTGCCTGGAGTGTTGTGAACACCGGGGAGCTGTTTTTT
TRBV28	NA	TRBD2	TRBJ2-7	CASSFGLAGPYEQYF	TGTGCCAGCAGTTTTGGGCTAGCGGGGCCCTACGAGCAGTACTTC
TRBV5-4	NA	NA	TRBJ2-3	CASSPGKSTDTQYF	TGTGCCAGCAGCCCCGGGAAAAGCACAGATACGCAGTATTTT
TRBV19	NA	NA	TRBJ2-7	CASSTNLASLSYEQYF	TGTGCCAGTAGTACCAATCTAGCGAGCCTCTCCTACGAGCAGTACTTC
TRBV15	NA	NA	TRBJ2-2	CATNSIPGTEPNTGELFF	TGTGCCACCAACTCGATTCCCGGGACGGAACCGAACACCGGGGAGCTGTTTTTT
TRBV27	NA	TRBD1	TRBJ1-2	CASPKTGFRYGYTF	TGTGCCAGCCCCAAGACAGGGTTTCGATATGGCTACACCTTC
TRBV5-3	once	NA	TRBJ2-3	CASLPGVSTDTQYF	TGTGCCAGTTTACCGGGGGTCAGCACAGATACGCAGTATTTT
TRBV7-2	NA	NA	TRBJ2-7	CASSLNPSSYEQYF	TGTGCCAGCAGCTTAAACCCTAGCTCCTACGAGCAGTACTTC